The 4 T cell receptor beta chains reported below all come from one sample, sequenced in a study of T cell changes during pregnancy in multiple sclerosis. Profiled with immunoSEQ multiplex PCR; TCRdb holds only in-frame clones, not every one. Found here are tens of thousands of clones, 85% to 95% of them singletons; the top ten hold about 2.5%. This specimen was peripheral blood, taken in the second trimester of pregnancy. These receptors all stem from a female donor with multiple sclerosis, enrolled in a pregnancy study.

The J gene is TRBJ2-5, the V gene TRBV7-2; 7 bases align to TRBD1. V dropped 6 bases and J dropped 3; count of bases not matched to a gene: 10. Germline CDR1 and CDR2: SGHTA and FQGNSA. The CDR3 extends over 15 amino acids. This chain's CDR3 is CASSGLSGQKETQYF. In nucleotides, the CDR3 is TGTGCCAGCAGTGGCCTGTCGGGACAGAAAGAGACCCAGTACTTC.

The chain recombines TRBV6-1 with TRBJ2-7; 14 bases map to TRBD2. There are 15 residues in the CDR3. CDR1 MNHNS and CDR2 SASEGT come from the germline V gene. With 3 bases clipped from V and 3 bases from J, the junction kept 1 base outside the gene matches. The CDR3 bases are TGTGCCAGCAGTGAGGGGACTAGCGGGAGCTACGAGCAGTACTTC. This sequence encodes CASSEGTSGSYEQYF.

The chain carries TRBV27 and TRBJ1-2, with D unresolved. The V gene lost 5 bases and the J gene lost 4 bases, with 11 bases spanning the gap. Germline values: CDR1 MNHEY, CDR2 SMNVEV (reference sequence). The CDR3 covers 13 residues. In DNA form, the CDR3 reads TGTGCCAGCAGTCAGCCGGGAATCTATGGCTACACCTTC. Protein product: CASSQPGIYGYTF.

The V gene is TRBV5-1, the J gene TRBJ2-7, with D possibly matching TRBD2 (7 bases). The V end was cut by 2 bases, the J end by 7 bases, with 19 bases between. Per the germline V gene, CDR1 is SGHRS and CDR2 is YFSETQ. This CDR3 spans 15 amino acids. This chain's CDR3 is CASSFESGGIEEQYF. In DNA form, the CDR3 reads TGCGCCAGCAGCTTTGAGTCGGGGGGCATTGAAGAGCAGTACTTC. The variable domain in full, with the rest retrieved from reference TRBV5-1 and TRBJ2-7, is KAGVTQTPRYLIKTRGQQVTLSCSPISGHRSVSWYQQTPGQGLQFLFEYFSETQRNKGNFPGRFSGRQFSNSRSEMNVSTLELGDSALYLCASSFESGGIEEQYFGPGTRLTVT.